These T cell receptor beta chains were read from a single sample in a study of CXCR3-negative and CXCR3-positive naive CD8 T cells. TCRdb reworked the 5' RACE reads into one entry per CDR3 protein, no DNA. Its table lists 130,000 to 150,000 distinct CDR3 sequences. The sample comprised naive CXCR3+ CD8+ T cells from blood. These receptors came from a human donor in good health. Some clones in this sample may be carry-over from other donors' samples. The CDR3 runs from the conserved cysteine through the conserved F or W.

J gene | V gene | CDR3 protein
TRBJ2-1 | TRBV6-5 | CASSYSDSPIDEQFF
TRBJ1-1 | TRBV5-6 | CASSFDYLNTEAFF
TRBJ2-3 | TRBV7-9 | CASSQRDEHTQYF
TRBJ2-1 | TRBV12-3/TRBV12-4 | CASSTRSGLNEQFF
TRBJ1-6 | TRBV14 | CASSQVNQAGTSYNSPLHF
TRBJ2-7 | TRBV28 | CASSLLGQVNEQYF
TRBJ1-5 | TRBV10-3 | CAISESDRVRNQPQHF
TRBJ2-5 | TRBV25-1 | CASSEYGAGETQYF
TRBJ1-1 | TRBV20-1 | CSALGPETGLNTEAFF
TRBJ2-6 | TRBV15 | CATTGSSSGANVLTF
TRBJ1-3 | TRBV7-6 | CASSLRNPGVVDFSGNTIYF
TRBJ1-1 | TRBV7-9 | CASSKQGVEAFF
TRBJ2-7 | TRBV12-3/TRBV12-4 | CASSFDRGQGLAYYEQYF
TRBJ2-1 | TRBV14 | CASSQDAYRRGNEQFF
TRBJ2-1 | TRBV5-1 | CASSGGTPRGEQFF
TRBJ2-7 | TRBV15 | CATRETGVEQYF
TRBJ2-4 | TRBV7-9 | CASSLGSENIQYF
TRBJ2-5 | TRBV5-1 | CASSNPSGSETQYF
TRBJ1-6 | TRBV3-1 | CASSQEYGVLGSSSYNSPLHF
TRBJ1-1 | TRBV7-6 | CASSPLGEDTEAFF
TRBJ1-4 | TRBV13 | CASSTGAAEKLFF
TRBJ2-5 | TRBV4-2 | CASSLVSTSGVWETQYF
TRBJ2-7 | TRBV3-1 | CASSQGTTTYEQYF
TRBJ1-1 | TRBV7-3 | CASSPGPRDTEAFF
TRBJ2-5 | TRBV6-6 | CASSHRRDRQETQYF
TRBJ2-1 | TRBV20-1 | CSARGLARYNEQFF
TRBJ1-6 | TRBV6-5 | CASSYSDGGGSYNSPLHF
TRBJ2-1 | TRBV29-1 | CSGVPIAGGFRDEQFF
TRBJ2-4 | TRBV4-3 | CASSPTGDPKNIQYF
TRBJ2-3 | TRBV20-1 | CSARGYLSGRAVADTQYF
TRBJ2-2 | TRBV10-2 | CASSSNRGAAGELFF
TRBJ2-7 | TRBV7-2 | CATRDRSGVEQYF
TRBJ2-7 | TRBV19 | CASSIATGHPYEQYF